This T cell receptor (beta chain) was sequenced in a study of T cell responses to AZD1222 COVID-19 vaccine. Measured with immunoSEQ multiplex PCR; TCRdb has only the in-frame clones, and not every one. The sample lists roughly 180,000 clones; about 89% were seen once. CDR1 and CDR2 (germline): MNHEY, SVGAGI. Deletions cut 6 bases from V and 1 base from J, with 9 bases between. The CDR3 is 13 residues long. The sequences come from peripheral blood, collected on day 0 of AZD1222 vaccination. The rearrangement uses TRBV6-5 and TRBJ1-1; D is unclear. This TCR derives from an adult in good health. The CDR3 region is CASSRRPNTEAFF. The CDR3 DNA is TGTGCCAGCAGCCGTAGACCGAACACTGAAGCTTTCTTT.